This T cell receptor (beta chain) was identified during a study of T cell clones after liver transplantation. Study information: Liver transplant recipients had immunosuppression withdrawal attempted within 2 years. A pre-transplant mixed lymphocyte reaction with TCRbeta sequencing defined graft-donor-reactive clones followed in post-transplant blood. Third-party-reactive TCRbeta sequences from pre-transplant mixed lymphocyte reactions served as antigen-independent comparators. Until 12-24 months post-transplant, subjects got standard immunosuppression and no induction.

Germline-derived CDR1 and CDR2 are SGDLS and YYNGEE. The V gene lost 0 bases and the J gene lost 3 bases, with 6 bases spanning the gap. The CDR3 length is 13 residues. Repertoires were generated with immunoSEQ multiplex PCR, while TCRdb's copy carries only in-frame clones and drops some. This sample has approximately 71,000 clones, with more than 85% found just once. The sequencing here drew on CD4+ T cells from blood, taken less than 27 months after liver transplant. The chain carries TRBV9 and TRBJ1-2; D remains unclear. This TCR was sampled from a human patient who received a liver transplant. Some T cells may have originated in the graft donor. The chain's CDR3 is CASSVAADYGYTF. The CDR3 nucleotides are TGTGCCAGCAGCGTAGCCGCAGACTATGGCTACACCTTC.